A single sample is the source of the 9 T cell receptor beta chains below, sequenced in a study of read filtering for tumor transcriptome and immune sequencing. From about 400 ng of RNA, a library with molecular barcoded alpha/delta and beta/gamma adaptors was made. Each CDR3 protein gets one entry after TCRdb re-called the reads with MiXCR. This table has fewer than 90,000 distinct CDR3 sequences, roughly 12% appearing once. The sample was a population of CD138-negative cells sorted from bone marrow. These receptors were collected from a donor over 35 with multiple myeloma.

This clonotype was recorded at least ten times. This chain links TRBV29-1 with TRBJ2-2; D is possibly TRBD2 (5 bases). The germline gives CDR1 SQVTM, CDR2 ANQGSEA. The V and J ends lost 4 bases and 4 bases respectively, with 13 bases between them. The CDR3 is 14 residues long. CDR3 region: CSVARDFGTGELFF. CDR3 in DNA: TGCAGCGTTGCCCGGGATTTTGGCACCGGGGAGCTGTTTTTT.

Concerning this clonotype itself: This could be a read error, since a much larger clone is one nucleotide away. J is TRBJ2-5 and V is TRBV7-9, with unresolved D. CDR1 SEHNR and CDR2 FQNEAQ come from the germline V gene (reference sequence). The CDR3 runs to 14 residues. CDR3 sequence: CASSLDSWQETRYF. The CDR3 DNA reads TGTGCCAGCAGCTTAGACAGTTGGCAAGAGACCCGGTACTTC.

Only one count was recorded for this clonotype. With a far larger clone one base away, a read error is the likely cause. The V and J genes are TRBV5-1 and TRBJ2-1, with 7 bases matching TRBD1. This CDR3 has 17 amino acids. The germline CDR1 and CDR2 sequences are SGHRS and YFSETQ. The chain's CDR3 is CASSSATGSSSYNVQFF. As DNA, the CDR3 is TGTGCCAGCAGCTCCGCGACAGGGTCCAGCTCCTACAATGTGCAGTTCTTC.

This clonotype showed up many times. This rearrangement joins TRBV3-1 to TRBJ1-5; the match to TRBD1 covers 9 bases. The V and J ends lost 4 bases and 4 bases, in that order; junction bases with no gene match: 11. This CDR3 is 17 amino acids long. The germline gives CDR1 LGHDT, CDR2 YNNKEL (reference sequence). CDR3 region: CASSPRLRQGENQPQHF. The DNA of the CDR3 is TGTGCCAGCAGCCCACGTCTGAGACAGGGGGAAAATCAGCCCCAGCATTTT. Together with reference TRBV3-1 and TRBJ1-5, the CDR3 gives the full variable domain: DTAVSQTPKYLVTQMGNDKSIKCEQNLGHDTMYWYKQDSKKFLKIMFSYNNKELIINETVPNRFSPKSPDKAHLNLHINSLELGDSAVYFCASSPRLRQGENQPQHFGDGTRLSIL.

This clonotype occurred many times. The chain has TRBV7-9 and TRBJ2-7; either TRBD1 or TRBD2 may supply D (5 bases each). Looked up from germline, CDR1 is SEHNR and CDR2 is FQNEAQ (reference sequence). V lost 1 base, J lost 4 bases, and 8 bases lay in between. The CDR3 contains 13 residues. CDR3 in amino acids: CASSLGDGYEQYF. CDR3 DNA: TGTGCCAGCAGCTTAGGGGACGGATACGAGCAGTACTTC. Supplemented by reference TRBV7-9 and TRBJ2-7, the full variable domain reads DTGVSQNPRHKITKRGQNVTFRCDPISEHNRLYWYRQTLGQGPEFLTYFQNEAQLEKSRLLSDRFSAERPKGSFSTLEIQRTEQGDSAMYLCASSLGDGYEQYFGPGTRLTVT.

This clonotype was seen many times. The chain is built from TRBV5-1 and TRBJ2-7; D not certain. Per germline, CDR1 SGHRS and CDR2 YFSETQ. The ends were cut back, 2 bases at V and 0 bases at J, with 9 bases in the middle. The CDR3 sequence is 14 residues long. CDR3 nucleotides: TGCGCCAGCAGCTTTGACATCTACTCCTACGAGCAGTACTTC. Encoded protein: CASSFDIYSYEQYF.

This clonotype was counted between two and nine times. The genes are TRBV9 and TRBJ1-1; no definite D call. Germline CDR1 SGDLS, CDR2 YYNGEE. The germline V and J ends were trimmed by 4 bases and 0 bases, with 16 bases remaining between them. The CDR3 length is 16 residues. The CDR3 here is CASSLDFGGMNTEAFF. In DNA form, the CDR3 reads TGTGCCAGCAGCCTGGACTTTGGAGGTATGAACACTGAAGCTTTCTTT.

This clonotype was detected a few times. The rearrangement uses TRBV11-2 and TRBJ2-2; D call uncertain. Between the trimmed V and J ends, which lost 5 bases and 5 bases, there was a span of 9 bases. The CDR3 has 13 residues. Germline-derived CDR1 and CDR2 are SGHAT and FQNNGV. The CDR3, as DNA: TGTGCCAGCAGCCTGACCCGGACCGGGGAGCTGTTTTTT. Its protein is CASSLTRTGELFF.

The V gene is TRBV5-1, the J gene TRBJ1-1; maybe TRBD1 (5 bases). V shed 1 base and J shed 1 base, with 8 bases lying between them. Germline CDR1 is SGHRS and CDR2 is YFSETQ. The CDR3 runs to 14 residues. For the CDR3, the DNA is TGCGCCAGCAGCTTGCAGGGTTCGAACACTGAAGCTTTCTTT. It specifies CASSLQGSNTEAFF. Full variable domain (missing parts from reference TRBV5-1 and TRBJ1-1): KAGVTQTPRYLIKTRGQQVTLSCSPISGHRSVSWYQQTPGQGLQFLFEYFSETQRNKGNFPGRFSGRQFSNSRSEMNVSTLELGDSALYLCASSLQGSNTEAFFGQGTRLTVV.